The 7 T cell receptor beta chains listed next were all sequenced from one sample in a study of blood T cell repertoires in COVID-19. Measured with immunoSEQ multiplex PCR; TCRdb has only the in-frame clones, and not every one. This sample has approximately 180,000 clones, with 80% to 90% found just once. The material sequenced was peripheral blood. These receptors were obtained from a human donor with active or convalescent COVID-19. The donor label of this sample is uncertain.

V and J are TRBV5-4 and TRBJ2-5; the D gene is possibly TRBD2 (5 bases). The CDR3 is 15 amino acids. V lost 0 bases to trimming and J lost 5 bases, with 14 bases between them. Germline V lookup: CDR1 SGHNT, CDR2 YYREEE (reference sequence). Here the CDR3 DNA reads TGTGCCAGCAGCTTGGGGAAGGACCGAGGGGAGACCCAGTACTTC. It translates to CASSLGKDRGETQYF.

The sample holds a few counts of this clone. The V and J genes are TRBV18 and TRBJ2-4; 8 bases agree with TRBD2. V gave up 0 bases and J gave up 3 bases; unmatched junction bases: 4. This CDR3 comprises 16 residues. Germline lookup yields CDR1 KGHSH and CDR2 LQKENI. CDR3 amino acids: CASSPPGAGGKNIQYF. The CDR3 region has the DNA TGTGCCAGCTCACCACCTGGGGCGGGAGGCAAAAACATTCAGTACTTC.

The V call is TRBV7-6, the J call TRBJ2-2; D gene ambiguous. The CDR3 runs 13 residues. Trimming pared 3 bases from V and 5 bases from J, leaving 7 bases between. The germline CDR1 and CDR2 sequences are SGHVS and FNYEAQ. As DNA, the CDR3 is TGTGCCAGCAGCTTGAGTGTGACCGGGGAGCTGTTTTTT. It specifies CASSLSVTGELFF.

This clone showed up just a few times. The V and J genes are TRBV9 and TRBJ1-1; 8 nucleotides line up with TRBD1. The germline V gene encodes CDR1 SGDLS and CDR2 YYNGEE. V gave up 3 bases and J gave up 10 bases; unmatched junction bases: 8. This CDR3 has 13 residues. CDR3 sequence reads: CASSAGAGGRAFF. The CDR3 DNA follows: TGTGCCAGCAGCGCTGGGGCAGGGGGCCGAGCTTTCTTT.

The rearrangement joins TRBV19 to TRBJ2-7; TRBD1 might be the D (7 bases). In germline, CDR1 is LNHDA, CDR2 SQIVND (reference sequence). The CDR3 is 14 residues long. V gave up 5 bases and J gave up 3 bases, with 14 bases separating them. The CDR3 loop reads CASSFQGGDYEQYF. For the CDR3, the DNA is TGTGCCAGTAGTTTCCAGGGGGGAGACTACGAGCAGTACTTC.

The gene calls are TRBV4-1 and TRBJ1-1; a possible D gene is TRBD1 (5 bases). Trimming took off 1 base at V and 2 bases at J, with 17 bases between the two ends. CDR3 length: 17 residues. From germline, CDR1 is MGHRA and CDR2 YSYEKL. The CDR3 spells CASSQGGPGQENTEAFF. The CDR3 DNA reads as TGCGCCAGCAGCCAAGGGGGCCCTGGACAAGAAAACACTGAAGCTTTCTTT.

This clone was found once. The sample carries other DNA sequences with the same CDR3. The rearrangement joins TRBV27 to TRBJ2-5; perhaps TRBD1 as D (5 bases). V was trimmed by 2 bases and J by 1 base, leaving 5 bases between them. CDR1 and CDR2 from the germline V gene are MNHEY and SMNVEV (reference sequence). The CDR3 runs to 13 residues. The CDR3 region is CASSLRGQETQYF. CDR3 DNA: TGTGCCAGCAGTTTAAGGGGCCAAGAGACCCAGTACTTC.